The sequence of this T cell receptor (beta chain) was determined in a study of T cell changes during pregnancy in multiple sclerosis (dated by TCRdb to the late 2010s). Turning to the overall study: The study looked at changes in the T cell repertoire across pregnancy in women with multiple sclerosis.

The library was built by means of the immunoSEQ multiplex PCR assay. This immuneACCESS table, as held by TCRdb, lists in-frame sequences with V and J called but not all clones. Of the missing ones, under half trace to an unresolved V gene in checked studies; the others have no known cause. This sample holds about 42,000 clones; around 92% were observed only once. The ten largest clones take up under 2.5% of the sample. Turning to this clone: Its cognate antigen has yet to be identified. No quality values exist for individual bases; no much larger clone is one base distant.

The CDR3 numbers 15 residues from cysteine through phenylalanine. Just CDR3 DNA is preserved here, 45 bases in frame from base 1. As encoded in the germline V gene, CDR1 is KGHSH while CDR2 is LQKENI. V sheds 4 bases and J sheds 1 base, leaving 12 bases between their ends. This clonotype was obtained from a female donor in good health, enrolled as a control in a pregnancy study. Source: CD4+ T cells from peripheral blood mononuclear cells, taken after pregnancy. The rearranged segments are TRBV18 and TRBJ2-3; too little of a D gene remains to name it. The DNA is as follows: TGTGCCAGCTCACTGTGGGCCTACGGCACAGATACGCAGTATTTT. Its protein product is CASSLWAYGTDTQYF.